The present T cell receptor (beta chain) was sequenced within a study of cytomegalovirus exposure and HLA in healthy donors. Study overall: An earlier analysis identified 120 million or so unique TCR beta sequences in 150 million to 200 million T cells. Unique TCRs from HLA-typed donors, about 85 million of them, were held in an early data release.

The V gene's germline CDR1 is SNHLY and CDR2 FYNNEI. Trimming removed 7 bases at V and 3 bases at J, with 12 bases between. The CDR3 extends over 14 amino acids. Points from the study as a whole: In a later analysis, HLA-associated TCR beta chains were more clonally expanded than equally common others. A link between a missense DCLRE1C variant and TCR beta V- and J-gene trimming emerged from a later analysis.

Of note for this clone: Its cognate antigen is unknown.

Primers for the PCR totalled 60 Vbeta and 13 Jbeta. Generated by immunoSEQ multiplex PCR, the TCRdb table keeps only in-frame clones and is missing some. The sample yields about 160,000 clones, approximately 70% seen once. Sequenced input: PBMCs. The chain carries TRBV2 and TRBJ1-4; D possibly corresponds to TRBD1 (6 bases). This receptor was identified in a man aged 35 to 55 in good health and CMV-seropositive. CDR3 coding DNA: TGTGCCAGCACCTACGACAGGTCTAATGAAAAACTGTTTTTT. Translation gives CASTYDRSNEKLFF.